The source of this TCR beta chain is a study of T cell responses to AZD1222 COVID-19 vaccine (dated by TCRdb to 2020 to 2022). Regarding the complete study: Because spike-specific TCR depth and breadth did not differ between the two schedules, AZD1222 recipients who got a second dose at roughly 4 weeks were pooled with those who got a second dose at roughly 12 weeks. A total of just over 230 trial participants underwent TCR sequencing, of whom approximately 200 had received two doses of AZD1222 and approximately 26 had received two doses of the MenACWY control vaccine. Trial participants were enrolled into age subgroups of 18-55, 56-69 and 70-plus years, which contained about 150, 27 and 61 TCR-sequenced participants, respectively.

The sample's time point label is to be understood as: baseline before first vaccination. The vaccinee samples were drawn from two UK trials, COV001 and COV002, one of which was a single-blind randomized controlled phase 2/3 trial testing AZD1222 (ChAdOx1 nCoV-19) in healthy adults. For TCRbeta chain sequencing, PBMC samples from trial participants were taken at day 0 and at day 28 after the second dose. The CDR3 regions of human TCRbeta chains were subjected to immunosequencing. In the paper's pipeline: Repertoire TCRs were checked for matches against a reference library of SARS-CoV-2-specific TCRs that had been generated using the MIRA antigen-specificity platform. Breadth meant the fraction of unique TCRs that were SARS-CoV-2-associated, whereas depth meant the fraction of total T cells that were SARS-CoV-2-associated. Using the MIRA data, each spike-specific TCR was assigned both to the spike region to which the TCR was reactive and to a CD4 or CD8 class. Log10-transformed breadth and depth values were compared by one-way ANOVA with Sidak's multiple comparisons tests. In its TCRdb copy, this immuneACCESS table keeps in-frame sequences only and misses some clones. Where compared with another copy, unresolved V genes explain less than half of these, and the others have no known cause. The V and J calls and clone size are taken from that table; D and trimming were inferred from the DNA. The sample table records around 140,000 clones; under 95% of these occur just once. The ten top clones hold over 7.5% of the sample.

General study outcomes and caveats: Only a handful of AZD1222 recipients were SARS-CoV-2 seropositive at baseline, limiting conclusions about previously exposed vaccinees. The vaccine-associated CD4 TCRs covered the entire spike protein, and the dominant responses fell in regions 160-218 and 743-854. Most participants were white British and females outnumbered males, and the authors suggested that clonal diversity may have been underestimated. A significant rise in spike-specific TCR breadth and depth was observed after two AZD1222 doses relative to day 0 and relative to MenACWY recipients. Reportedly, close to half of the unique spike-specific TCRs recognized epitopes lying outside the regions that are mutated in the B.1.351 and B.1.1.7 variants. Because no day 14 peak-response samples were available, the repertoires could be characterized only after the peak T cell response. In the small 56-69-year group, the increase in depth fell short of significance, most likely because of low power.

This clone appeared a single time. Its antigen target is currently unknown. Within one base of it there is no much larger clone, and no base qualities were kept. The germline V gene (reference sequence) gives CDR1 as MNHEY and CDR2 as SMNVEV. From the cysteine through the phenylalanine, the CDR3 covers 13 amino acids. CDR3 DNA is the only sequence kept; it has 39 bases, read in frame from the first base. Relative to germline, V is 3 bases shorter and J is 1 base shorter, with 7 bases between their ends. The rearrangement joined TRBV27 to TRBJ2-7, with the D gene too uncertain to name. The clonotype comes from an adult in good health. The material sequenced was peripheral blood, taken on day 0 of AZD1222 vaccination. The nucleotide sequence is TGTGCCAGCAGTTTCGGTGGGTCCTACGAGCAGTACTTC. Its product reads: CASSFGGSYEQYF.